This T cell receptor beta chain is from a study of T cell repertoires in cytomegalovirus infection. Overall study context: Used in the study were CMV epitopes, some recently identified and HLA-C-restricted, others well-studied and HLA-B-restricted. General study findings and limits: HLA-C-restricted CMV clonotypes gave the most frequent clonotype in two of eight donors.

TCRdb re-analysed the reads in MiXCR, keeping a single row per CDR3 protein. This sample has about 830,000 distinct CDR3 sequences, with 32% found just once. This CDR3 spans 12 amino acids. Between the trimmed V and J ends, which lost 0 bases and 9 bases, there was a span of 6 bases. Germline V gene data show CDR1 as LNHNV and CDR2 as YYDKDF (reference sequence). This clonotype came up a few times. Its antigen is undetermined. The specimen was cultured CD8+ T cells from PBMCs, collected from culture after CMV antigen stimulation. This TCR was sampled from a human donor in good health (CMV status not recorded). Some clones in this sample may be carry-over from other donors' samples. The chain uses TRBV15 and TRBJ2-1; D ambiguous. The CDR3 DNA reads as TGTGCCACCAGCAGAGATCTTTTTGAGCAGTTCTTC. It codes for CATSRDLFEQFF.